The rows below give T cell receptor beta chains drawn from one sample of a study of OX40 agonist ivuxolimab in advanced cancers. Assay: immunoSEQ multiplex PCR; the TCRdb copy retains only in-frame clones and omits some. Among around 83,000 clones listed, about 90% were seen once. The sample was CD4+ or CD8+ T cells sorted from blood, taken in a trial of the OX40 agonist ivuxolimab. Receptors were obtained from an adult with an advanced solid tumor such as melanoma, head and neck, liver or kidney cancer. Each CDR3 is given with its conserved first and last residue. A D gene is named only where the DNA matches it firmly. A row's size may be missing; if present it is once, few, many or a size class.

- TRBJ1-1 - TRBV10-3 CATRGENTEAFF TGTGCCACCCGGGGAGAGAACACTGAAGCTTTCTTT
TRBD1 TRBJ1-1 - TRBV29-1 CSVYSLTGGYNEAFF TGCAGCGTTTATTCCCTGACAGGGGGCTATAACGAAGCTTTCTTT
TRBD1 TRBJ2-2 once TRBV7-8 CASSWDRGAAGELFF TGTGCCAGCAGCTGGGACAGGGGGGCCGCCGGGGAGCTGTTTTTT
TRBD1 TRBJ1-5 - TRBV6-1 CASSGQGRREPQHF TGTGCCAGCAGTGGACAGGGGAGAAGAGAGCCCCAGCATTTT
TRBD1 TRBJ2-1 - TRBV10-1 CASSRDRLDEQFF TGCGCCAGCAGCCGGGACAGGCTGGATGAGCAGTTCTTC
- TRBJ2-3 - TRBV27 CASRESRTSYDTQYF TGTGCCAGCCGAGAGTCCCGGACATCCTACGATACGCAGTATTTT
- TRBJ1-2 - TRBV28 CASSFDRLGYTF TGTGCCAGCAGTTTCGACAGGCTTGGCTACACCTTC
TRBD2 TRBJ2-2 few TRBV27 CASGRTSGNTGELFF TGTGCCAGCGGAAGGACTAGCGGGAACACCGGGGAGCTGTTTTTT
TRBD2 TRBJ2-1 once TRBV6-5 CASSGGGLAFF TGTGCCAGCAGCGGGGGGGGTTTGGCGTTCTTC
TRBD1 TRBJ1-2 - TRBV27 CASSPTGGHGYTF TGTGCCAGCAGTCCGACAGGGGGGCATGGCTACACCTTC
- TRBJ1-4 - TRBV7-9 CASSPGPGRRNEKLFF TGTGCCAGCAGCCCTGGGCCAGGACGGAGAAATGAAAAACTGTTTTTT
TRBD1 TRBJ2-7 - TRBV25-1 CASSGNRGLLDEQYF TGTGCCAGCAGTGGCAACAGGGGCCTACTGGACGAGCAGTACTTC
TRBD1 TRBJ1-4 once TRBV4-1 CASRRGDSNEKLFF TGCGCCAGCAGGCGTGGGGACAGTAATGAAAAACTGTTTTTT
- TRBJ2-2 - TRBV4-3 CASSRVPGELFF TGCGCCAGCAGCCGAGTTCCCGGGGAGCTGTTTTTT
TRBD2 TRBJ2-7 - TRBV2 CASSQLTSGAYEQYF TGTGCCAGCAGCCAATTGACTAGCGGCGCTTACGAGCAGTACTTC
TRBD2 TRBJ2-3 - TRBV7-8 CASSPREGGRLQYF TGTGCCAGCAGCCCACGGGAAGGCGGGAGGTTGCAGTATTTT